This T cell receptor (beta chain) was identified in a study of cytomegalovirus exposure and HLA in healthy donors. The CDR3 extends over 13 amino acids. Trimming removed 5 bases at V and 0 bases at J, with 8 bases between. Germline values: CDR1 SQVTM, CDR2 ANQGSEA. Worth noting for this clone: The antigen is undetermined.

Findings of the study overall: Donor immune exposure was known only as CMV serostatus. In a later analysis, DRB1 alleles had the most associated TCRs; HLA-C alleles the fewest. Exclusion applied to some V segments, including TRBV6-2 and TRBV6-3, as they were indistinguishable. An ancestry cluster, one associated with Asian ancestry, reportedly showed fewer N-insertions than the 666-donor mean in a later analysis.

PCR was performed using 60 Vbeta and 13 Jbeta primers. Produced via immunoSEQ multiplex PCR; TCRdb's table is partial and in-frame only. Here the sample spans roughly 130,000 clones, around 66% being singletons. Sequenced: PBMCs. The receptor comes from a man between 18 and 35 years old in good health and CMV-seronegative. V and J are TRBV29-1 and TRBJ2-1; D possibly corresponds to TRBD1 (5 bases). CDR3 sequence: CSVRGTSYNEQFF. The CDR3 DNA is TGCAGCGTTAGGGGTACCTCCTACAATGAGCAGTTCTTC.